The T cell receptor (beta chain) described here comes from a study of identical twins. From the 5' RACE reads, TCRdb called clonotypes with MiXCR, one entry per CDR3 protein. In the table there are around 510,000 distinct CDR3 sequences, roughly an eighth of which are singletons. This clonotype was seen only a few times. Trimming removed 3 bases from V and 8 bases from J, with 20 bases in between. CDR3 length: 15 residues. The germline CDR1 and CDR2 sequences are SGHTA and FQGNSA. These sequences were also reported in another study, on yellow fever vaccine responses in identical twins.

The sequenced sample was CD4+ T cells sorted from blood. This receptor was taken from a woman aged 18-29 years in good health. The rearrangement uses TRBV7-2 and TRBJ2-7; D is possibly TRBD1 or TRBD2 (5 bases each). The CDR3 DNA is TGTGCCAGCAGCTTCGGGGCTCAGATGCGTGCCCAGCAGTACTTC. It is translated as CASSFGAQMRAQQYF.